This TCR beta chain is from a study of cytomegalovirus exposure and HLA in healthy donors. A note on this clone: The antigen remains undetermined.

Study-level results: The study designated about 180 TCR beta chains cytomegalovirus-associated. The tendency of first-cohort TCR clusters to co-occur in the 120 or so validation repertoires was the finding of a later analysis. Rarity characterized most TCR sequences, yet some public TCRs appeared in many donors. The classifier, whose performance was assessed in both the original and validation cohorts, reportedly diagnosed cytomegalovirus status with high specificity and sensitivity.

Assay: immunoSEQ multiplex PCR; the TCRdb copy retains only in-frame clones and omits some. The profile shows 200,000 to 250,000 clones, around four fifths of them singletons. The sequencing sample was made of PBMCs. The clonotype comes from a woman in her 30s in good health and CMV-seropositive.

Here the CDR3 reads CASSPRLAGFRSYNEQFF. The CDR3 nucleotides read TGTGCCAGCAGCCCGCGGTTAGCGGGTTTTCGGTCCTACAATGAGCAGTTCTTC. The J gene is TRBJ2-1, the V gene TRBV11-2; TRBD2 agrees at 7 bases. CDR3 length: 18 residues. The germline gives CDR1 SGHAT, CDR2 FQNNGV. The trim removed 5 bases at V and 1 base at J, leaving 14 bases unmatched.